This is a list of T cell receptor beta chains from one sample in a study of shared clonotypes between healthy human individuals. Libraries were prepared by immunoSEQ multiplex PCR; TCRdb keeps only in-frame clonotypes and omits some of them. The sample holds 1,500,000 or so clones, roughly 96% seen once. The sample comprised naive CD4+ T cells sorted from blood. The origin of the receptors is a man aged 30-40 years in good health. Both conserved end residues are part of each CDR3.

TRBV19,CASSIRPPITEAFF
TRBV14,CASSQGDSWGDEQFF
TRBV6-6,CASSRSVSSYEQYF
TRBV10-1,CASSDPGDEQFF
TRBV7-2,CASSLLTEQYF
TRBV28,CASSSEYRQGSYEQYF
TRBV7-2,CASSLGRLNQPQHF
TRBV9,CASSVRGTDTQYF
TRBV5-4,CASSHSANNEQFF
TRBV5-6,CASTSTGRVYEQFF
TRBV9,CASGRGPSYNEQFF
TRBV11-3,CASSLADGEQFF
TRBV7-7,CASSPRLRTSTIKETQYF
TRBV19,CASTPTGVYNEQFF